A single sample gave rise to the 19 T cell receptor beta chains below, sequenced in a study of human T cells and chemical hapten exposure. Noted time point: patch test 3, about 24 weeks after DPC sensitization. Treatment meaning: therapeutic diphenylcyclopropenone sensitization with weekly scalp DPC. TCRdb processed the RACE reads anew with MiXCR; each CDR3 protein has one entry. Seen here are about 84,000 distinct CDR3 sequences, 11% observed once, and the top ten hold around 3.7%. The material was whole blood, obtained in connection with sensitization to the hapten diphenylcyclopropenone (DPC). All receptors come from a woman in her forties or fifties with alopecia areata. Some clones in this sample may be carry-over from other donors' samples.

This clonotype has ten or more counts. The chain couples TRBV20-1 to TRBJ1-5; perhaps TRBD1 as D (6 bases). Germline CDR1 and CDR2: DFQATT and SNEGSKA (reference sequence). Trimming left V 2 bases short and J 7 bases short, with 15 bases between. There are 14 residues in the CDR3. CDR3 nucleotides: TGCAGTGCTAGAATGGGGGGCGGTGGACAGCCCCAGCATTTT. Its translation is CSARMGGGGQPQHF.

This clonotype was detected many times. The V call is TRBV28, the J call TRBJ1-2, with a tentative D call TRBD1 (6 bases). The germline V and J ends were trimmed by 6 bases and 2 bases, with 16 bases remaining between them. CDR1 MDHEN and CDR2 SYDVKM come from the germline V gene. The CDR3 spans 15 residues. CDR3 protein: CASSSAGARNYGYTF. For the CDR3, the DNA is TGTGCCAGCAGCTCCGCGGGGGCGCGGAACTATGGCTACACCTTC.

Many counts were recorded for this clonotype. The chain combines TRBV7-9 with TRBJ1-2, with D maybe TRBD1 (6 bases). This CDR3 has 12 amino acids. V was pared by 3 bases and J by 7 bases, with 9 bases between. CDR1 is SEHNR, CDR2 FQNEAQ, per germline (reference sequence). CDR3 DNA: TGTGCCAGCAGCTTGACAGGTTTTGGCTACACCTTC. It codes for CASSLTGFGYTF.

This clonotype was seen repeatedly, ten times or more. The rearrangement links TRBV7-2 to TRBJ2-1, with 8 positions matching TRBD2. There are 19 residues in the CDR3. The junction had 19 bases not matched to a gene; V was cut back by 3 bases and J by 6 bases. The germline gives CDR1 SGHTA, CDR2 FQGNSA. CDR3 loop: CASSFRDPGRAGVSNEQFF. The CDR3 DNA reads TGTGCCAGCAGCTTTAGAGACCCCGGGAGGGCCGGGGTTTCCAATGAGCAGTTCTTC.

This clonotype was observed at least ten times. J is TRBJ2-3 and V is TRBV24-1; either TRBD1 or TRBD2 may supply D (6 bases each). The CDR3 totals 14 residues. With 6 bases removed from V and 0 bases from J, the gap between germline ends came to 9 bases. Germline-derived CDR1 and CDR2 are KGHDR and SFDVKD. The CDR3 bases are TGTGCCACCAGTCGGGGGCTGAGCACAGATACGCAGTATTTT. The encoded protein is CATSRGLSTDTQYF.

This clonotype was observed a handful of times. Here the CDR3 DNA reads TGTGCCAGCAGCCAGACTAGCGGGAGCCATTTAGAGACCCAGTACTTC. Its translation: CASSQTSGSHLETQYF. The chain uses TRBV7-6 and TRBJ2-5; TRBD2 matches at 12 bases. The length of the CDR3 is 16 residues. Germline trimming cut 5 bases from V and 4 bases from J; bases unmatched to any gene: 8. Germline assignment: CDR1 SGHVS and CDR2 FNYEAQ.

This clonotype has ten or more counts. The genes are TRBV29-1 and TRBJ2-1; D ambiguous. In germline, CDR1 is SQVTM, CDR2 ANQGSEA. The V and J ends lost 4 bases and 1 base respectively, with 2 bases between them. The CDR3 sequence is 11 residues long. The DNA for the CDR3 is TGCAGCGTTGTTTCCTACAATGAGCAGTTCTTC. Translating gives CSVVSYNEQFF.

In this sample, this clonotype turned up a few times. The chain couples TRBV5-1 to TRBJ1-1; D unresolved. Germline CDR1 is SGHRS and CDR2 is YFSETQ. The germline V and J ends were trimmed by 2 bases and 3 bases, with 8 bases remaining between them. The CDR3 totals 13 residues. The CDR3 reads CASSFEGYTEAFF. CDR3 DNA: TGCGCCAGCAGCTTTGAGGGTTACACTGAAGCTTTCTTT.

In its sample, this clonotype was seen many times. The chain is built from TRBV2 and TRBJ2-7; TRBD1 aligns across 8 bases. The CDR3 length is 14 residues. V trimming: 5 bases; J trimming: 1 base; junction bases outside the gene matches: 4. Germline lookup yields CDR1 SNHLY and CDR2 FYNNEI. The CDR3 DNA reads as TGTGCCAGCAGTTCCGGGACAGGTTCCTACGAGCAGTACTTC. Protein sequence: CASSSGTGSYEQYF. Drawing the rest from reference TRBV2 and TRBJ2-7, the complete variable domain is EPEVTQTPSHQVTQMGQEVILRCVPISNHLYFYWYRQILGQKVEFLVSFYNNEISEKSEIFDDQFSVERPDGSNFTLKIRSTKLEDSAMYFCASSSGTGSYEQYFGPGTRLTVT.

This clonotype was seen repeatedly, ten times or more. V and J are TRBV21-1 and TRBJ2-5; the D call TRBD2 from the table was never checked on the DNA. TRBV21-1 is marked as a pseudogene. The CDR3 consists of 17 residues. The chain's CDR3 is CASSRGTSGRSQETQYF. The CDR3 DNA sequence: TGTGCCAGCAGCAGAGGGACTAGCGGGAGGTCCCAAGAGACCCAGTACTTC.

The V gene is TRBV29-1, the J gene TRBJ1-1; unclear D gene. This CDR3 has 13 residues. V lost 0 bases and J 1 base, leaving 6 bases between the germline ends. Per germline, CDR1 SQVTM and CDR2 ANQGSEA. CDR3 in amino acids: CSVEEVANTEAFF. CDR3 in DNA: TGCAGCGTTGAAGAGGTAGCGAACACTGAAGCTTTCTTT.

The chain recombines TRBV7-9 with TRBJ2-5; 9 positions agree with TRBD1. The CDR3 sequence is 14 residues long. Trimming removed 4 bases from V and 5 bases from J; junction bases left unmatched: 5. In germline, CDR1 is SEHNR, CDR2 FQNEAQ (reference sequence). CDR3 bases: TGTGCCAGCAGCTCCTCGACAGGGGGGGAGACCCAGTACTTC. It encodes CASSSSTGGETQYF.

In its sample, this clonotype was seen many times. The rearrangement uses TRBV11-2 and TRBJ2-7, with a weak D call TRBD1 (6 bases). Germline loops: CDR1 SGHAT, CDR2 FQNNGV. V lost 1 base and J 6 bases, leaving 16 bases between the germline ends. The CDR3 is 15 residues long. The CDR3 DNA follows: TGTGCCAGCAGCTTAGCTCAGGGGTCTCTGGGCGAGCAGTACTTC. Encoded protein: CASSLAQGSLGEQYF.

The sample holds many counts of this clonotype. The rearrangement joins TRBV18 to TRBJ2-3; 10 nucleotides agree with TRBD1. V lost 5 bases, J lost 3 bases, and 8 bases stayed unmatched. This CDR3 contains 16 residues. Germline V gives CDR1 KGHSH, CDR2 LQKENI. The CDR3 region is CASSATRQGATDTQYF. In DNA form, the CDR3 reads TGTGCCAGCTCAGCCACTCGACAGGGGGCAACAGATACGCAGTATTTT.

This clonotype has just a few counts. CDR3 region: CASSLNSQETQYF. CDR3 sequence (DNA): TGTGCCAGCAGCTTAAACTCGCAAGAGACCCAGTACTTC. The chain uses TRBV7-3 and TRBJ2-5; no clear D. Per the germline V gene, CDR1 is SGHTA and CDR2 is FQGTGA. This CDR3 has 13 amino acids. Trimming shortened V by 1 base and J by 2 bases, and 5 bases separated the two germline ends.

The sample holds a few counts of this clonotype. The genes are TRBV12-3 or TRBV12-4 and TRBJ2-2, with a tentative D call TRBD2 (6 bases). Trimming removed 6 bases at V and 1 base at J, with 12 bases between. The CDR3 is 15 residues long. CDR3 loop: CASRGDFWNTGELFF. CDR3 sequence (DNA): TGTGCCAGCAGGGGGGACTTTTGGAACACCGGGGAGCTGTTTTTT.

This clonotype was detected ten times or more. The chain is built from TRBV14 and TRBJ2-1, with unresolved D. The CDR3 sequence is 14 residues long. V lost 4 bases and J 0 bases, leaving 7 bases between the germline ends. Germline V gene sequence: CDR1 SGHDN, CDR2 FVKESK. The CDR3 region has the DNA TGTGCCAGCAGCCGACTTAGCTCCTACAATGAGCAGTTCTTC. Protein product: CASSRLSSYNEQFF.

The sample holds many counts of this clonotype. The chain is built from TRBV4-2 and TRBJ2-7; TRBD2 matches 10 bases. The CDR3 is 13 residues long. V shed 4 bases, J shed 6 bases, and the junction held 3 bases outside the gene matches. Per germline, CDR1 LGHNA and CDR2 YNFKEQ. The CDR3 nucleotides read TGTGCCAGCAGCCCGGGGACTAGCGCCGAGCAGTACTTC. Protein sequence: CASSPGTSAEQYF.

Only a few counts were recorded for this clonotype. The V gene is TRBV2, the J gene TRBJ2-2; 9 nucleotides align to TRBD1. With V trimmed by 5 bases and J by 6 bases, 7 bases remained unmatched. This CDR3 is 15 amino acids long. CDR1 and CDR2 (germline): SNHLY, FYNNEI. The CDR3 is CASSILQGAAGELFF. CDR3 DNA sequence: TGTGCCAGCAGTATACTACAGGGGGCAGCCGGGGAGCTGTTTTTT.